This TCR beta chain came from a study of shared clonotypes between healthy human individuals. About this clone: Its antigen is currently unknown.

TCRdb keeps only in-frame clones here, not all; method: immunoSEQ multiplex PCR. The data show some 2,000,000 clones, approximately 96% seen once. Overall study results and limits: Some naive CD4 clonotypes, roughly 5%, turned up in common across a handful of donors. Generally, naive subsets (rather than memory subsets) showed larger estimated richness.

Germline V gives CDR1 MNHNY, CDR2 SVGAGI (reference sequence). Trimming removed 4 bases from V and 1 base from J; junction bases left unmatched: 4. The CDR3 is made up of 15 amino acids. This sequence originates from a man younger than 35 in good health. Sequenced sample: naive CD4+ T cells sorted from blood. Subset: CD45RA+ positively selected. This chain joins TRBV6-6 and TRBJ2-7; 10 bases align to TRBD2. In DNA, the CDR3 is TGTGCCAGCAGTTCTAGCGGGGGCCTTTCCTACGAGCAGTACTTC. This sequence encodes CASSSSGGLSYEQYF.